This T cell receptor beta chain came from a study of control samples from healthy donors and cancer patients. V gave up 6 bases and J gave up 0 bases, with 15 bases separating them. The CDR3 runs to 15 residues. Germline V gene sequence: CDR1 SEHNR, CDR2 FQNEAQ (reference sequence). Assay used: immunoSEQ multiplex PCR; TCRdb lists only in-frame clones, some missing. This sample carries approximately 120,000 clones, 80% to 90% of them seen once, and the ten largest clones take about 2.7%. Input material: blood. The rearrangement joins TRBV7-9 to TRBJ2-7, with D perhaps matching TRBD1 or TRBD2 (5 bases each). This TCR was recovered from a man in his 60s in good health. CDR3 DNA: TGTGCCAGCAGTCGCCGGGACGGACTCTCCTACGAGCAGTACTTC. This translates into CASSRRDGLSYEQYF. The whole variable domain, remainder taken from reference TRBV7-9 and TRBJ2-7, is DTGVSQNPRHKITKRGQNVTFRCDPISEHNRLYWYRQTLGQGPEFLTYFQNEAQLEKSRLLSDRFSAERPKGSFSTLEIQRTEQGDSAMYLCASSRRDGLSYEQYFGPGTRLTVT.